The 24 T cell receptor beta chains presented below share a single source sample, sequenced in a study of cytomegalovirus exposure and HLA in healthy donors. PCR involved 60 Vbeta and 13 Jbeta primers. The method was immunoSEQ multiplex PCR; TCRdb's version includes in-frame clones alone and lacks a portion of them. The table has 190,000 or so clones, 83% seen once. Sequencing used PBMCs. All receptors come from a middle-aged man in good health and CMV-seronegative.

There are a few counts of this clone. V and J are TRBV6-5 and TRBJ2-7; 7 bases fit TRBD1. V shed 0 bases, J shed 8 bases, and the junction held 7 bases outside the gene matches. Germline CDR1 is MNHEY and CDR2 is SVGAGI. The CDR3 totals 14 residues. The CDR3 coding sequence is TGTGCCAGCAGTTACTCGCCGGGACAGAAAAAGCAGTACTTC. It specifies CASSYSPGQKKQYF.

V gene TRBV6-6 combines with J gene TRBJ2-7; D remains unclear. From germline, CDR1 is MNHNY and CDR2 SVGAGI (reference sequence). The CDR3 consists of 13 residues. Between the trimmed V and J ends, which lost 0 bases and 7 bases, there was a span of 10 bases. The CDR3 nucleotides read TGTGCCAGCAGTTACTCCAAGACGAGGGAGCAGTACTTC. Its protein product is CASSYSKTREQYF.

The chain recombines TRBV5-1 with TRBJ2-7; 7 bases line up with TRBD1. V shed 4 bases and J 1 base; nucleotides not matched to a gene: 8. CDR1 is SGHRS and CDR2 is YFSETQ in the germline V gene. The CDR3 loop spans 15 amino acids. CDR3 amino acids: CASSIQGGLSYEQYF. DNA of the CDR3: TGCGCCAGCAGCATCCAAGGGGGCTTGTCCTACGAGCAGTACTTC.

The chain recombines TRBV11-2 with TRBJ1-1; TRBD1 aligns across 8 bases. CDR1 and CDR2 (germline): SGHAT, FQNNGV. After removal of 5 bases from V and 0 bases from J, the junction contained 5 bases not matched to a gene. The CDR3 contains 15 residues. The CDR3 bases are TGTGCCAGCAGCCCCTGGGACAGGATGAACACTGAAGCTTTCTTT. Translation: CASSPWDRMNTEAFF.

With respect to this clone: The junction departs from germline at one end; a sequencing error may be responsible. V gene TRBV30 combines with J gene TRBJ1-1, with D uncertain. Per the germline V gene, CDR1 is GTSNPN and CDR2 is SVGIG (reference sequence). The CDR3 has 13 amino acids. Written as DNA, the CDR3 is TGTGCCTGGACGGAACAGATGAAGACTGAAGCTTTCTTT. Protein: CAWTEQMKTEAFF.

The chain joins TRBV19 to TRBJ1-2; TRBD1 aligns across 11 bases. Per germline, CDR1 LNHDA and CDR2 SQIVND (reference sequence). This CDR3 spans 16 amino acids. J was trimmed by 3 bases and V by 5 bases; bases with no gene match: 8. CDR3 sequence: CASSGTDRGRDYGYTF. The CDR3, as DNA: TGTGCCAGTAGTGGTACGGACAGGGGGCGCGACTATGGCTACACCTTC.

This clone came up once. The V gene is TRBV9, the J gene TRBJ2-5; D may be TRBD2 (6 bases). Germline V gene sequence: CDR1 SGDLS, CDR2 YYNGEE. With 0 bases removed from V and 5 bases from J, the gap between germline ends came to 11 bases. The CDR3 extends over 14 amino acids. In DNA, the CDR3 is TGTGCCAGCAGCGTAGGGCGGGGATGGGAGACCCAGTACTTC. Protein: CASSVGRGWETQYF.

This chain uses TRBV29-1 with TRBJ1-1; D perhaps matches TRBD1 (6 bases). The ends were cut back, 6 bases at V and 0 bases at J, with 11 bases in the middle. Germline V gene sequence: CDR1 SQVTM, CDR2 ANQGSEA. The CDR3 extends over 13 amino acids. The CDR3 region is CSVGGTLNTEAFF. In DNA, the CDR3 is TGCAGCGTGGGGGGGACACTGAACACTGAAGCTTTCTTT.

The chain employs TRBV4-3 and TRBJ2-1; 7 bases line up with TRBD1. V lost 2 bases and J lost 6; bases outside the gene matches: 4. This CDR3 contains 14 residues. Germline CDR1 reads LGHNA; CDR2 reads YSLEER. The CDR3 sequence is CASSQRQGGNEQFF. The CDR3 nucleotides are TGCGCCAGCAGCCAAAGACAGGGCGGCAATGAGCAGTTCTTC.

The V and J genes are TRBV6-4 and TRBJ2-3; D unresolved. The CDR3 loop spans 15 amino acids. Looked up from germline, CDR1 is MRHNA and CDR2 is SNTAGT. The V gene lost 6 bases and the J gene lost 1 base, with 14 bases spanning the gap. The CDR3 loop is CASSQEATGTDTQYF. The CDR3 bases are TGTGCCAGCAGCCAGGAAGCCACCGGCACAGATACGCAGTATTTT.

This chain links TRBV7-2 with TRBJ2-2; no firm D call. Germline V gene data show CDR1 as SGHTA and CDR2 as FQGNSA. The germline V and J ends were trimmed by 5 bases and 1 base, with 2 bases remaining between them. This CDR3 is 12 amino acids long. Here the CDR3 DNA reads TGTGCCAGCAGCCTGAACACCGGGGAGCTGTTTTTT. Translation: CASSLNTGELFF.

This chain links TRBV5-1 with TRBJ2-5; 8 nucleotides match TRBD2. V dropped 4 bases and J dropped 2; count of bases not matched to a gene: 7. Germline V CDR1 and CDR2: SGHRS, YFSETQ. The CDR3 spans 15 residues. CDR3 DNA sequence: TGCGCCAGCAGCCCGGTAGCGGGGAGACAAGAGACCCAGTACTTC. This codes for CASSPVAGRQETQYF.

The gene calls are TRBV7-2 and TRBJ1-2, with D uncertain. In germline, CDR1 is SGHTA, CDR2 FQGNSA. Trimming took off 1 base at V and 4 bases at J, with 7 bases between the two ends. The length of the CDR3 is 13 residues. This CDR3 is CASSLGRSYGYTF. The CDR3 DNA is TGTGCCAGCAGCTTAGGGAGAAGCTATGGCTACACCTTC. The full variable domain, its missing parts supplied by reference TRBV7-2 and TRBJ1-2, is GAGVSQSPSNKVTEKGKDVELRCDPISGHTALYWYRQSLGQGLEFLIYFQGNSAPDKSGLPSDRFSAERTGGSVSTLTIQRTQQEDSAVYLCASSLGRSYGYTFGSGTRLTVV.

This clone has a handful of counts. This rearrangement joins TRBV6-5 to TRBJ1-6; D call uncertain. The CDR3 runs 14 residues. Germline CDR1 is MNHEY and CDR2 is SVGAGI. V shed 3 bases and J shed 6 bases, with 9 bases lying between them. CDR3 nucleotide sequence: TGTGCCAGCAGTTATCAGGTCCTTAATTCACCCCTCCACTTT. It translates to CASSYQVLNSPLHF.

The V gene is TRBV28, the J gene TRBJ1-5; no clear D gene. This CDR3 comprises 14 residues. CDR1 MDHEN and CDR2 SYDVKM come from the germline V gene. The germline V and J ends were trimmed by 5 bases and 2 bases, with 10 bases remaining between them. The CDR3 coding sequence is TGTGCCAGCAGTCATAACGGTGGCAATCAGCCCCAGCATTTT. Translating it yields CASSHNGGNQPQHF.

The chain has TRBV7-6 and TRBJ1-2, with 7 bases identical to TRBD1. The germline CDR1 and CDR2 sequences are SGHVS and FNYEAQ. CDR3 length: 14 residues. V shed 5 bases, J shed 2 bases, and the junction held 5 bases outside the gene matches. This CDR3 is CASSPATGNYGYTF. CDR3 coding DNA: TGTGCCAGCAGCCCGGCGACAGGGAACTATGGCTACACCTTC.

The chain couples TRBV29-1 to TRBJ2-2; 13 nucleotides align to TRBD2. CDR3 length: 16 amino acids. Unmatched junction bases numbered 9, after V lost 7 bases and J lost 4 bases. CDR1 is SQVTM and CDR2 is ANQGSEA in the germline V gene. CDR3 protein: CSAGTSGTPITGELFF. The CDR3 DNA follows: TGCAGCGCCGGGACTAGCGGGACCCCCATCACCGGGGAGCTGTTTTTT.

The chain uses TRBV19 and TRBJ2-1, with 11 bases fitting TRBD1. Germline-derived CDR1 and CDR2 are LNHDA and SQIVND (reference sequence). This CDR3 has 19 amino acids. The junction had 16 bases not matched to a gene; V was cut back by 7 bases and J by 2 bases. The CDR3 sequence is CASTRTGGFVSRAYNEQFF. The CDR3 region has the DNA TGTGCCAGTACCCGGACAGGGGGCTTCGTTAGCCGAGCCTACAATGAGCAGTTCTTC.

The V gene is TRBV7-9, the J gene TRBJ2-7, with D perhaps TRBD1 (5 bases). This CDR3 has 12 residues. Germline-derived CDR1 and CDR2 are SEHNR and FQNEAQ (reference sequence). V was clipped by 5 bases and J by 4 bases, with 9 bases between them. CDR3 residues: CASSRQQYEQYF. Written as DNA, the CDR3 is TGTGCCAGCAGCCGACAGCAATACGAGCAGTACTTC.

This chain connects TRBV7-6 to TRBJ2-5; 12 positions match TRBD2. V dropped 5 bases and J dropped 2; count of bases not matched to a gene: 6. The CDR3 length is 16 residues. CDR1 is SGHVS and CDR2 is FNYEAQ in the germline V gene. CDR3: CASSVTSGGLQETQYF. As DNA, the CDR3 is TGTGCCAGCAGCGTAACTAGCGGGGGGTTACAAGAGACCCAGTACTTC.

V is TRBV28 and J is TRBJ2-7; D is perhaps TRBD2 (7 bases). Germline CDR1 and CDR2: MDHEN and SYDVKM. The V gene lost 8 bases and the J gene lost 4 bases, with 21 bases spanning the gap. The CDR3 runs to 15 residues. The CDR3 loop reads CASLKGGSPYYEQYF. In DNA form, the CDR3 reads TGTGCCAGCCTGAAGGGGGGGAGCCCCTATTACGAGCAGTACTTC.

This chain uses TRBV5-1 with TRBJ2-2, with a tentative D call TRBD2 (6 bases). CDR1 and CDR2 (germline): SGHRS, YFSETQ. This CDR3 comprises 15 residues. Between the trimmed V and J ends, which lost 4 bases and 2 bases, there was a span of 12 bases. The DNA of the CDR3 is TGCGCCAGCAGCCCGGGGACTTCAAACACCGGGGAGCTGTTTTTT. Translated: CASSPGTSNTGELFF.

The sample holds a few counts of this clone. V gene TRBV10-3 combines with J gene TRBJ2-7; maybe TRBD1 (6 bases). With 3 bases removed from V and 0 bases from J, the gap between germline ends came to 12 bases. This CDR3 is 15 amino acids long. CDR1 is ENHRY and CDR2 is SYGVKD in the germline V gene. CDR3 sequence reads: CAISDQGSRSYEQYF. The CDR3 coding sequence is TGTGCCATCAGTGATCAGGGGAGCCGCTCCTACGAGCAGTACTTC.

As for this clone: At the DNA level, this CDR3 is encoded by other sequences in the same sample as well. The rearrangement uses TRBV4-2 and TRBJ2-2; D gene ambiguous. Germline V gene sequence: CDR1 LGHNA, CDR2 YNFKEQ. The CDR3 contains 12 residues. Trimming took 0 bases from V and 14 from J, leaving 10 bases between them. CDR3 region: CASSQDYQRLFF. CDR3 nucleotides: TGTGCCAGCAGCCAAGATTATCAGCGTCTGTTTTTT.